This T cell receptor (beta chain) was observed in a study of T cells in Graves' hyperthyroidism and ophthalmopathy (dated by TCRdb to the late 2010s). Looking at the study overall: To identify TCR V-J signatures that set the groups apart, the researchers used a discovery cohort of 100 patients, made up of under 50 with Graves' ophthalmopathy and some 55 with stable Graves' hyperthyroidism. Prospective prediction of ophthalmopathy was tested in an independent validation cohort consisting of 18 hyperthyroidism patients and some 16 patients who later progressed to ophthalmopathy. The 100 or so discovery patients were randomly split 7:3 into training and test sets. In addition, the study compared T-cell repertoires in thyroid tissue and in blood from five to seven Graves' hyperthyroidism patients. Once sampling was done, hyperthyroidism patients were given methimazole at a starting dose of 30 mg daily, whereas ophthalmopathy patients were given high-dose intravenous methylprednisolone. The paper describes TCR Vbeta CDR3 sequencing of 140 or so peripheral blood samples, made up of 43 ophthalmopathy patients, some 80 hyperthyroidism patients and 17 progressor patients.

The CDR3 holds 14 amino acids from the cysteine to the phenylalanine. The kept DNA is CDR3 alone, 42 bases in frame from the first base. Germline trimming: 6 bases from V, 2 bases from J; junction bases outside gene matches: 4. CDR1 and CDR2 were assigned from the germline V gene as KGHDR and SFDVKD. The investigation overall reported the following: Sample size was not statistically predetermined, and blinding of investigators to group allocation was not performed. In cross-validation, a model built on a 13 V-J signature told ophthalmopathy apart from stable hyperthyroidism with approximately 90% sensitivity and roughly 82% specificity, and in testing the same model reached 80%/75%. Most expanded thyroid clonotypes (frequency above 0.001) were also detected in blood, suggesting blood repertoires may reflect thyroid immune responses. In validation, progression to ophthalmopathy was predicted by the model with more than 65% sensitivity and 72% to 80% specificity, a median of roughly 6 months before onset.

The TCR beta CDR3 regions were amplified from RNA transcripts. For the first round of RT-PCR on the TCR CDR3, the HTBI primer set was used together with the Qiagen OneStep RT-PCR kit. Libraries were constructed in a second round of multiplex PCR, after which size selection and purification were carried out. Libraries were sequenced paired-end with 100 bp reads on an Illumina HiSeq2000. In the paper's pipeline: SOAPnuke was used to process the raw data, throwing out any read that contained adapters or uncalled bases, had a mean Phred below 15, or lacked an exact constant-primer or identifier match. COPE v1.2.5 was used to merge the high-quality paired reads, and each unique nucleotide sequence was defined as a clonotype. MiTCR v1.1 was used to align the clonotypes against IMGT TRBV, TRBD and TRBJ reference segments. Only V-J combinations with frequency above 0.0001, covering about 99% of repertoires, were analysed. The TCS score was defined as F50 (clonal expansion) divided by E x V (chaos), with BLOSUM62-based TCRdist calculated between CDR3 peptides within each V-J. Welch's t-statistics and random forest reduced around 550 V-J features to roughly 13, which were used in a naive Bayes classifier (R e1071). The similarity between thyroid and blood repertoires was quantified using the Morisita-Horn index. TCRdb trimmed public reads at Q25 via fastp, called clones via MiXCR and kept in-frame beta chains. Each record represents a unique CDR3 protein, reported with the most common genes and DNA among its rows. The V and J calls and clone size are TCRdb's, not the authors'. For this sample the table gives 450,000 to 700,000 distinct CDR3 sequences, of which more than 45% were detected only once. The ten largest clones add up to 15% to 20% of the sample.

Any patient with an uncontrolled infection, another autoimmune disease, pregnancy or lactation was excluded. Clinical symptoms, serum thyroxine and TRAb, thyroid ultrasound, and orbital computed tomography formed the basis for the diagnoses. Total RNA was extracted with Trizol reagent, and quality was checked on an Agilent 2100 Bioanalyzer. As concerns this clonotype: It lacks a known antigen. Per-base quality was not reported, and no clone a single base away is much larger than it.

The source of this sequence is an adult woman with Graves' disease, either hyperthyroidism or ophthalmopathy (not recorded which). The V gene is TRBV24-1 and the J gene is TRBJ2-3, with 7 junctional bases fitting TRBD2. Sequenced material: peripheral blood or thyroid tissue (not recorded which). The CDR3 sequence is CATSSSGDTDTQYF. The nucleotide sequence is given as TGTGCCACCAGTTCCAGCGGGGACACAGATACGCAGTATTTT.